This passage covers 17 T cell receptor beta chains from one sample sequenced in a study of response to subunit inactivated influenza vaccine. TCRdb re-called the RT-PCR reads with MiXCR, one entry per CDR3 protein. This sample has about 170,000 distinct CDR3 sequences, with roughly 10% found just once. Sequenced material: CD8+ T cells sorted from PBMCs, taken about 23 months after vaccination. The source is a man between 50 and 69 years old who received an inactivated influenza vaccine.

The chain links TRBV27 to TRBJ2-7, with 8 bases fitting TRBD2. The CDR3 loop spans 14 amino acids. CDR1 and CDR2 (germline): MNHEY, SMNVEV (reference sequence). V lost 5 bases, J lost 5 bases, and 8 bases stayed unmatched. In nucleotides, the CDR3 is TGTGCCAGCAGTCCGGGGACTAGTCCCAACGAGCAGTACTTC. It translates to CASSPGTSPNEQYF.

The J gene is TRBJ2-2, the V gene TRBV9; 10 bases match TRBD2. The V and J ends lost 1 base and 4 bases, in that order; junction bases with no gene match: 13. The CDR3 covers 19 residues. CDR1 is SGDLS, CDR2 YYNGEE, per germline. CDR3: CASSVLASGGREGTGELFF. Here the CDR3 DNA reads TGTGCCAGCAGCGTATTGGCTAGCGGGGGCCGGGAGGGCACCGGGGAGCTGTTTTTT.

V and J are TRBV6-5 and TRBJ2-7; tentative D call: TRBD2 (6 bases). Trimming removed 0 bases at V and 2 bases at J, with 14 bases between. This CDR3 has 16 amino acids. Germline V gene sequence: CDR1 MNHEY, CDR2 SVGAGI. The CDR3, as DNA: TGTGCCAGCAGTTACTCTTACCCATGGGGGGCCTACGAGCAGTACTTC. It translates to CASSYSYPWGAYEQYF.

This chain links TRBV7-9 with TRBJ2-3; D perhaps matches TRBD1 (5 bases). The V and J ends lost 1 base and 2 bases respectively, with 7 bases between them. CDR1 and CDR2 (germline): SEHNR, FQNEAQ (reference sequence). The CDR3 sequence is 14 residues long. The CDR3 loop is CASSLDRTTDTQYF. CDR3 bases: TGTGCCAGCAGCTTAGACAGGACCACAGATACGCAGTATTTT.

This clonotype has a count of ten or more. The chain joins TRBV5-1 to TRBJ2-1; D ambiguous. This CDR3 has 13 amino acids. CDR1 SGHRS and CDR2 YFSETQ come from the germline V gene. The V and J ends lost 3 bases and 5 bases respectively, with 9 bases between them. The CDR3: CASSSVIHNEQFF. CDR3 DNA: TGCGCCAGCAGCTCGGTTATACACAATGAGCAGTTCTTC.

This clonotype occurred a few times. The chain employs TRBV7-3 and TRBJ2-3; 7 bases fit TRBD1. Germline-derived CDR1 and CDR2 are SGHTA and FQGTGA. Trimming cost V 3 bases and J 0 bases; bases outside gene matches: 3. This CDR3 contains 15 residues. The CDR3 DNA sequence: TGTGCCAGCAGCTTCGTGGGACAGAGCACAGATACGCAGTATTTT. Protein sequence: CASSFVGQSTDTQYF.

This rearrangement joins TRBV6-5 to TRBJ2-3, with 12 positions matching TRBD2. Germline CDR1 and CDR2: MNHEY and SVGAGI. This CDR3 has 16 residues. After removal of 1 base from V and 8 bases from J, the junction contained 7 bases not matched to a gene. CDR3 residues: CASSYLRLAGDGTQYF. As DNA, the CDR3 is TGTGCCAGCAGTTACTTGAGACTAGCGGGAGACGGTACGCAGTATTTT.

There are many counts of this clonotype. The J gene is TRBJ2-7, the V gene TRBV4-3; D is ambiguous. Trimming left V 0 bases short and J 0 bases short, with 9 bases between. The CDR3 runs 15 residues. The germline CDR1 and CDR2 sequences are LGHNA and YSLEER. The CDR3 here is CASSQDYPISYEQYF. As DNA, the CDR3 is TGCGCCAGCAGCCAAGATTACCCTATCTCCTACGAGCAGTACTTC.

This clonotype was picked up many times. The rearrangement uses TRBV4-1 and TRBJ2-7; the D is unclear. Trimming stripped 0 bases from V and 4 bases from J, with 4 bases between. The CDR3 extends over 12 amino acids. Looked up from germline, CDR1 is MGHRA and CDR2 is YSYEKL. CDR3 nucleotide sequence: TGCGCCAGCAGCCAAGACAGTTACGAGCAGTACTTC. It codes for CASSQDSYEQYF.

This clonotype was counted between two and nine times. The chain has TRBV20-1 and TRBJ2-1, with 10 bases fitting TRBD2. This CDR3 comprises 18 residues. V lost 1 base and J lost 9; bases outside the gene matches: 18. Germline V gives CDR1 DFQATT, CDR2 SNEGSKA (reference sequence). The CDR3 reads CSARVRGEREGLETEQFF. CDR3 nucleotide sequence: TGCAGTGCTAGAGTCCGCGGGGAGCGGGAGGGCCTGGAGACTGAGCAGTTCTTC.

This clonotype has a handful of counts. This chain connects TRBV5-1 to TRBJ2-7; 10 positions agree with TRBD1. The CDR3 has 15 amino acids. Trimming cost V 1 base and J 5 bases; bases outside gene matches: 6. CDR1 and CDR2 (germline): SGHRS, YFSETQ. The CDR3 coding sequence is TGCGCCAGCAGCTTGCGTGGGACAGGGGTGGACGAGCAGTACTTC. It is translated as CASSLRGTGVDEQYF.

The genes are TRBV27 and TRBJ2-3; D is undetermined. The germline V and J ends were trimmed by 1 base and 1 base, with 6 bases remaining between them. Looked up from germline, CDR1 is MNHEY and CDR2 is SMNVEV (reference sequence). This CDR3 region has 14 residues. The CDR3 bases are TGTGCCAGCAGTTTATACGGCGGCACAGATACGCAGTATTTT. This translates into CASSLYGGTDTQYF.

J is TRBJ2-1 and V is TRBV5-1, with a tentative D call TRBD2 (6 bases). The CDR3 sequence is 16 residues long. Germline CDR1 is SGHRS and CDR2 is YFSETQ. Deletions cut 4 bases from V and 2 bases from J, with 16 bases between. This chain's CDR3 is CASSPVNGRTYNEQFF. CDR3 DNA: TGCGCCAGCAGCCCCGTTAATGGGAGGACCTACAATGAGCAGTTCTTC.

This clonotype was recorded a few times. The rearrangement uses TRBV7-9 and TRBJ1-4; 9 bases line up with TRBD1. The germline V gene encodes CDR1 SEHNR and CDR2 FQNEAQ (reference sequence). The ends lost 5 bases at V and 8 bases at J; junction bases unmatched: 12. CDR3 length: 16 residues. CDR3 residues: CASSPSGTGNGEKLFF. CDR3 coding DNA: TGTGCCAGCAGCCCATCAGGGACAGGGAATGGAGAAAAACTGTTTTTT. The variable domain in full, completed from reference TRBV7-9 and TRBJ1-4, reads DTGVSQNPRHKITKRGQNVTFRCDPISEHNRLYWYRQTLGQGPEFLTYFQNEAQLEKSRLLSDRFSAERPKGSFSTLEIQRTEQGDSAMYLCASSPSGTGNGEKLFFGSGTQLSVL.

The J gene is TRBJ2-1, the V gene TRBV10-1, with D uncertain. This CDR3 has 13 amino acids. The V and J ends lost 2 bases and 3 bases respectively, with 5 bases between them. Per the germline V gene, CDR1 is WNHNN and CDR2 is SYGVQD (reference sequence). CDR3 in amino acids: CASSEDNYNEQFF. In DNA, the CDR3 is TGCGCCAGCAGTGAGGACAACTACAATGAGCAGTTCTTC.

This rearrangement joins TRBV6-1 to TRBJ1-5; D is unclear. The CDR3 is 13 residues long. V shed 6 bases and J shed 6 bases, with 12 bases lying between them. In germline, CDR1 is MNHNS, CDR2 SASEGT. The CDR3 coding sequence is TGTGCCAGCAGCCTAGGGTTCCGTCAGCCCCAGCATTTT. Translation gives CASSLGFRQPQHF.

There are a few counts of this clonotype. CDR3 nucleotides: TGTGCCAGCAGCGCCCGGCCGGACACTAATCCCTACAATGAGCAGTTCTTC. It is translated as CASSARPDTNPYNEQFF. V is TRBV7-2 and J is TRBJ2-1; a possible D gene is TRBD1 (5 bases). Deletions cut 5 bases from V and 2 bases from J, with 19 bases between. The CDR3 has 17 amino acids. Germline CDR1 is SGHTA and CDR2 is FQGNSA.